Presented here are 26 T cell receptor beta chains from one specimen sequenced in a study of T cell changes during pregnancy in multiple sclerosis. Profiling relied on immunoSEQ multiplex PCR, and the TCRdb table lists in-frame clones only, not all of them. This table holds tens of thousands of clones, about 92% found once. This specimen was CD4+ T cells from peripheral blood mononuclear cells, taken in the third trimester of pregnancy. The origin of the receptors is a female donor with multiple sclerosis, enrolled in a pregnancy study.

The V and J genes are TRBV18 and TRBJ1-5; 7 bases are shared with TRBD1. The CDR3 runs to 17 residues. V shed 3 bases, J shed 4 bases, and the junction held 12 bases outside the gene matches. Per the germline V gene, CDR1 is KGHSH and CDR2 is LQKENI. The CDR3 DNA follows: TGTGCCAGCTCACCGTTTATAAAGACAGGGAAGAATCAGCCCCAGCATTTT. It is translated as CASSPFIKTGKNQPQHF.

The V and J genes are TRBV4-1 and TRBJ2-7; 7 bases agree with TRBD2. V was pared by 0 bases and J by 10 bases, with 3 bases of the junction left unmatched. This CDR3 spans 12 amino acids. The germline V gene encodes CDR1 MGHRA and CDR2 YSYEKL. As DNA, the CDR3 is TGCGCCAGCAGCCAAGATCGGGGGGTCCAGTACTTC. Its translation: CASSQDRGVQYF.

The chain recombines TRBV19 with TRBJ1-5; 9 nucleotides match TRBD1. V was pared by 5 bases and J by 6 bases, with 11 bases of the junction left unmatched. In germline, CDR1 is LNHDA, CDR2 SQIVND (reference sequence). This CDR3 comprises 16 residues. This chain's CDR3 is CASSPQGQGLFQPQHF. The DNA for the CDR3 is TGTGCCAGTAGTCCCCAGGGACAGGGTCTTTTTCAGCCCCAGCATTTT. Using reference TRBV19 and TRBJ1-5 for the parts outside the CDR3, the full variable domain is DGGITQSPKYLFRKEGQNVTLSCEQNLNHDAMYWYRQDPGQGLRLIYYSQIVNDFQKGDIAEGYSVSREKKESFPLTVTSAQKNPTAFYLCASSPQGQGLFQPQHFGDGTRLSIL.

The chain's CDR3 is CASSLALPTGGRNTIYF. The CDR3 region has the DNA TGTGCCAGCAGCTTAGCGCTACCGACAGGGGGCAGGAACACCATATATTTT. The chain recombines TRBV7-2 with TRBJ1-3; 10 bases map to TRBD1. Trimming at V came to 0 bases and at J to 7 bases, leaving 9 bases not matched to a gene. CDR3 length: 17 amino acids. The V gene's germline CDR1 is SGHTA and CDR2 FQGNSA. Looking up the rest from reference TRBV7-2 and TRBJ1-3 gives the full variable domain: GAGVSQSPSNKVTEKGKDVELRCDPISGHTALYWYRQSLGQGLEFLIYFQGNSAPDKSGLPSDRFSAERTGGSVSTLTIQRTQQEDSAVYLCASSLALPTGGRNTIYFGEGSWLTVV.

The V gene is TRBV28, the J gene TRBJ1-1, with 7 nucleotides matching TRBD1. Trimming cost V 5 bases and J 4 bases; bases outside gene matches: 7. CDR3 length equals 14 residues. Germline assignment: CDR1 MDHEN and CDR2 SYDVKM. DNA for the CDR3: TGTGCCAGCAGTCAAGGGACAGAGTCCACTGAAGCTTTCTTT. The encoded protein is CASSQGTESTEAFF.

This chain links TRBV11-3 with TRBJ2-1, with a weak D call TRBD1 (6 bases). CDR3 length: 17 amino acids. In germline, CDR1 is SGHNT, CDR2 YENEEA. Trimming took 4 bases from V and 0 from J, leaving 16 bases between them. Written as DNA, the CDR3 is TGTGCCAGCAGCTCGGGCCGGGGACAAAGCTCCTACAATGAGCAGTTCTTC. It translates to CASSSGRGQSSYNEQFF.

This chain connects TRBV4-2 to TRBJ2-4, with TRBD2 as a possible D gene (6 bases). The V end lost 2 bases, the J end lost 6 bases, and 17 bases lay between the germline ends. CDR3 length: 16 amino acids. The V gene's germline CDR1 is LGHNA and CDR2 YNFKEQ. The CDR3 bases are TGTGCCAGCAGCCAATCAGCGGAGGGTAGCATAAACATTCAGTACTTC. Residues: CASSQSAEGSINIQYF.

V usage is TRBV5-1 and J usage is TRBJ1-1; TRBD1 aligns across 9 bases. The trim removed 4 bases at V and 5 bases at J, leaving 6 bases unmatched. This CDR3 region has 14 residues. Germline loops: CDR1 SGHRS, CDR2 YFSETQ. This chain's CDR3 is CASSPGQGRTEAFF. DNA of the CDR3: TGCGCCAGCAGCCCAGGACAGGGGAGAACTGAAGCTTTCTTT.

The chain has TRBV19 and TRBJ1-4; possible D gene TRBD1, 5 bases. CDR1 LNHDA and CDR2 SQIVND come from the germline V gene (reference sequence). V was shortened by 1 base and J by 5 bases, with 11 bases between the two germline ends. CDR3 length equals 15 residues. The CDR3 sequence: CASSIGGSLNEKLFF. The CDR3 DNA sequence: TGTGCCAGTAGTATAGGGGGCAGTCTCAATGAAAAACTGTTTTTT.

The V and J genes are TRBV7-3 and TRBJ2-3; no reliable D call. Germline loops: CDR1 SGHTA, CDR2 FQGTGA. The CDR3 is 13 amino acids. V dropped 5 bases and J dropped 2 bases, with 8 bases sitting between them. CDR3 in amino acids: CASSAGVTDTQYF. DNA of the CDR3: TGTGCCAGCAGCGCAGGCGTCACAGATACGCAGTATTTT.

V and J are TRBV2 and TRBJ1-5; 8 nucleotides line up with TRBD1. Germline loops: CDR1 SNHLY, CDR2 FYNNEI. With 6 bases clipped from V and 6 bases from J, the junction kept 7 bases outside the gene matches. This CDR3 has 14 amino acids. The CDR3 here is CASSDRGSSQPQHF. CDR3 nucleotides: TGTGCCAGCAGCGACAGGGGAAGTTCTCAGCCCCAGCATTTT.

The chain links TRBV18 to TRBJ2-4, with 8 bases identical to TRBD2. The CDR3 is 16 amino acids. In germline, CDR1 is KGHSH, CDR2 LQKENI. V lost 5 bases, J lost 6 bases, and 12 bases stayed unmatched. CDR3 nucleotides: TGTGCCAGCTCAAGCCCTCCAGGGACTAGATTAAACATTCAGTACTTC. Its protein product is CASSSPPGTRLNIQYF.

V is TRBV19 and J is TRBJ2-6, with 8 bases identical to TRBD1. This CDR3 contains 15 residues. Germline trimming cut 4 bases from V and 12 bases from J; bases unmatched to any gene: 11. CDR1 is LNHDA and CDR2 is SQIVND in the germline V gene (reference sequence). This CDR3 reads CASSRDRLPTTVLTF. The CDR3 DNA follows: TGTGCCAGTAGTAGGGACAGGCTCCCAACTACCGTCCTGACTTTC.

This rearrangement joins TRBV2 to TRBJ2-1, with 7 nucleotides matching TRBD1. V shed 6 bases, J shed 0 bases, and the junction held 8 bases outside the gene matches. This CDR3 contains 16 residues. Looked up from germline, CDR1 is SNHLY and CDR2 is FYNNEI. The CDR3 bases are TGTGCCAGCAGGGAGGACAGGTCAAGCTCCTACAATGAGCAGTTCTTC. It codes for CASREDRSSSYNEQFF.

The chain combines TRBV19 with TRBJ1-5; D not resolved. Trimming removed 4 bases from V and 4 bases from J, with 11 bases in between. CDR1 LNHDA and CDR2 SQIVND come from the germline V gene (reference sequence). This CDR3 spans 14 amino acids. The CDR3 sequence is CASSSYRDNQPQHF. For the CDR3, the DNA is TGTGCCAGTAGTAGCTATCGGGATAATCAGCCCCAGCATTTT.

V gene TRBV9 combines with J gene TRBJ2-5, with D possibly TRBD2 on 5 matching bases. Trimming stripped 0 bases from V and 4 bases from J, with 16 bases between. The germline V gene encodes CDR1 SGDLS and CDR2 YYNGEE. This CDR3 comprises 16 residues. In nucleotides, the CDR3 is TGTGCCAGCAGCGTAGTGGATTCGGGAACCGGAGAGACCCAGTACTTC. Protein: CASSVVDSGTGETQYF.

The gene calls are TRBV15 and TRBJ2-2; tentatively, D is TRBD1 (5 bases). The CDR3 consists of 19 residues. CDR1 is LNHNV, CDR2 YYDKDF, per germline (reference sequence). V gave up 0 bases and J gave up 1 base, with 18 bases separating them. For the CDR3, the DNA is TGTGCCACCAGCAGAGAGGTCCGCAGGGTACGTGGGAACACCGGGGAGCTGTTTTTT. Encoded protein: CATSREVRRVRGNTGELFF.

The gene calls are TRBV6-6 and TRBJ2-5; 7 nucleotides align to TRBD2. The CDR3 is 15 amino acids. Trimming at V came to 4 bases and at J to 5 bases, leaving 10 bases not matched to a gene. The germline gives CDR1 MNHNY, CDR2 SVGAGI (reference sequence). DNA of the CDR3: TGTGCCAGCAGTTCCCCAGCGGGGAGAGGGGAGACCCAGTACTTC. Its translation is CASSSPAGRGETQYF.

The rearrangement links TRBV27 to TRBJ1-2, with a weak D call TRBD1 (5 bases). V was trimmed by 0 bases and J by 0 bases, leaving 11 bases between them. Germline CDR1 MNHEY, CDR2 SMNVEV (reference sequence). The CDR3 covers 16 residues. Here the CDR3 DNA reads TGTGCCAGCAGTTTATCTGTCAGGGTAGCTAACTATGGCTACACCTTC. Its protein is CASSLSVRVANYGYTF.

The gene calls are TRBV7-9 and TRBJ2-5; D not certain. CDR1 and CDR2 (germline): SEHNR, FQNEAQ (reference sequence). Trimming left V 1 base short and J 2 bases short, with 8 bases between. The CDR3 length is 14 residues. CDR3: CASSLDGRQETQYF. The CDR3 coding sequence is TGTGCCAGCAGCTTAGATGGCAGGCAAGAGACCCAGTACTTC.

The chain carries TRBV4-1 and TRBJ2-1; D gene ambiguous. CDR1 is MGHRA, CDR2 YSYEKL, per germline. CDR3 length: 11 residues. Deletions cut 0 bases from V and 16 bases from J, with 10 bases between. DNA for the CDR3: TGCGCCAGCAGCCAAGAAGGCAGGCGCTTCTTC. It translates to CASSQEGRRFF.

The chain is built from TRBV5-1 and TRBJ2-5, with unresolved D. V was clipped by 0 bases and J by 5 bases, with 17 bases between them. The germline V gene has CDR1 SGHRS and CDR2 YFSETQ. CDR3 length equals 16 residues. This CDR3 reads CASSLAFGLSGETQYF. CDR3 in DNA: TGCGCCAGCAGCTTGGCCTTCGGGTTAAGTGGGGAGACCCAGTACTTC.

The chain has TRBV7-2 and TRBJ1-2; D gene uncertain. V was pared by 4 bases and J by 0 bases, with 9 bases between. The CDR3 extends over 14 amino acids. CDR1 is SGHTA, CDR2 FQGNSA, per germline. This CDR3 is CASSYNGANYGYTF. The CDR3 DNA reads as TGTGCCAGCAGCTATAACGGGGCTAACTATGGCTACACCTTC.

The CDR3 bases are TGTGCCAGCAGCCAGGTCGACAGGAACACTGAAGCTTTCTTT. It encodes CASSQVDRNTEAFF. The chain uses TRBV4-2 and TRBJ1-1, with D possibly being TRBD1 (5 bases). This CDR3 is 14 amino acids long. CDR1 and CDR2 from the germline V gene are LGHNA and YNFKEQ. V lost 3 bases and J lost 1, with 9 bases in between.

The gene calls are TRBV5-4 and TRBJ2-5, with D possibly being TRBD1 (6 bases). The CDR3 is 14 amino acids. The ends were cut back, 6 bases at V and 4 bases at J, with 16 bases in the middle. The germline CDR1 and CDR2 sequences are SGHNT and YYREEE (reference sequence). The CDR3, as DNA: TGTGCCAGCACGTTACAGGGTCGAGGAGAGACCCAGTACTTC. This translates into CASTLQGRGETQYF. The whole variable domain, filled in from reference TRBV5-4 and TRBJ2-5, reads ETGVTQSPTHLIKTRGQQVTLRCSSQSGHNTVSWYQQALGQGPQFIFQYYREEENGRGNFPPRFSGLQFPNYSSELNVNALELDDSALYLCASTLQGRGETQYFGPGTRLLVL.

The V call is TRBV19, the J call TRBJ2-1; 10 positions agree with TRBD2. The CDR3 is 17 residues long. Trimming took 1 base from V and 4 from J; bases not matched to a gene: 7. Germline-derived CDR1 and CDR2 are LNHDA and SQIVND (reference sequence). CDR3 amino acids: CASSIGRLAGVYNEQFF. In DNA, the CDR3 is TGTGCCAGTAGTATAGGGCGCCTAGCGGGAGTTTACAATGAGCAGTTCTTC. Filled out from reference TRBV19 and TRBJ2-1, the complete variable domain reads DGGITQSPKYLFRKEGQNVTLSCEQNLNHDAMYWYRQDPGQGLRLIYYSQIVNDFQKGDIAEGYSVSREKKESFPLTVTSAQKNPTAFYLCASSIGRLAGVYNEQFFGPGTRLTVL.